This T cell receptor (beta chain) stems from a study of radiotherapy plus CTLA-4 blockade in lung cancer. Data came from immunoSEQ multiplex PCR; TCRdb stores just in-frame clones and leaves some out. The sample includes approximately 100,000 clones, over 65% of them seen just once. The V gene end was trimmed by 5 bases and the J gene end by 5 bases; junction bases not matched to a gene: 11. Germline V gene sequence: CDR1 MDHEN, CDR2 SYDVKM. The CDR3 has 16 amino acids. This receptor was identified in a human donor with non-small cell lung cancer that progressed on radiotherapy plus ipilimumab. Some clones in this sample may be carry-over from other donors' samples. The rearrangement joins TRBV28 to TRBJ1-5; TRBD1 aligns across 8 bases. The sequencing here drew on peripheral blood, taken from a patient treated with radiotherapy plus ipilimumab. The CDR3 protein is CASSRPWTGRDQPQHF. CDR3 DNA sequence: TGTGCCAGCAGTCGTCCTTGGACAGGGAGGGATCAGCCCCAGCATTTT.